A selection of T cell receptor beta chains follows, all from one sample in a study of T-cell memory formation after mild COVID-19. TCRdb re-derived calls from the 5' RACE reads in MiXCR, one entry per CDR3 protein. The sample has 130,000 to 150,000 distinct CDR3 sequences, roughly 21% seen once. Sample: PBMCs or a T cell subset sorted from them (not recorded which). Receptor source: an adult woman who had mild COVID-19 (a few samples of this study predate the infection). Cell type and time point are not known. The CDR3 runs from the conserved cysteine through the conserved F or W. Fields, in order: CDR3 protein, CDR3 DNA, D gene, J gene, clone size, V gene. A D gene is named only where the DNA matches it firmly. Not every row has a clone size; where given, it reads once, few, many or a size class.

cdr3_aa: CASSPREGTYEQYF; cdr3_nt: TGTGCCAGCTCACCCAGGGAGGGAACTTACGAGCAGTACTTC; d_call: TRBD2; j_call: TRBJ2-7; clone_size: NA; v_call: TRBV18
cdr3_aa: CASSFRGASGYEQYF; cdr3_nt: TGCGCCAGCAGCTTCAGGGGGGCAAGCGGGTACGAGCAGTACTTC; d_call: NA; j_call: TRBJ2-7; clone_size: NA; v_call: TRBV5-1
cdr3_aa: CASSLEKKLFF; cdr3_nt: TGTGCCAGCAGTTTAGAGAAAAAACTGTTTTTT; d_call: NA; j_call: TRBJ1-4; clone_size: NA; v_call: TRBV12-3/TRBV12-4
cdr3_aa: CASSLGLADETQYF; cdr3_nt: TGTGCCAGCAGCTTGGGACTAGCCGACGAGACCCAGTACTTC; d_call: TRBD2; j_call: TRBJ2-5; clone_size: few; v_call: TRBV7-8
cdr3_aa: CASSPGTSGRRYEQYF; cdr3_nt: TGTGCCAGCAGCCCTGGGACTAGCGGGAGAAGGTACGAGCAGTACTTC; d_call: TRBD2; j_call: TRBJ2-7; clone_size: NA; v_call: TRBV6-2/TRBV6-3
cdr3_aa: CATSDSGRTEAFF; cdr3_nt: TGTGCCACCAGTGACTCCGGGAGGACTGAAGCTTTCTTT; d_call: NA; j_call: TRBJ1-1; clone_size: NA; v_call: TRBV24-1
cdr3_aa: CASSLQGMFGNTIYF; cdr3_nt: TGTGCCAGCAGCTTGCAGGGAATGTTTGGAAACACCATATATTTT; d_call: NA; j_call: TRBJ1-3; clone_size: NA; v_call: TRBV5-4
cdr3_aa: CASSPGLEASYEQYF; cdr3_nt: TGCGCCAGCAGCCCGGGACTAGAGGCGTCCTACGAGCAGTACTTC; d_call: TRBD2; j_call: TRBJ2-7; clone_size: few; v_call: TRBV5-1
cdr3_aa: CASSLFTRREAFF; cdr3_nt: TGTGCCAGCAGCTTATTTACGAGACGGGAAGCTTTCTTT; d_call: NA; j_call: TRBJ1-1; clone_size: few; v_call: TRBV11-2
cdr3_aa: CASSLPGVGEKLFF; cdr3_nt: TGCGCCAGCAGCTTGCCCGGGGTCGGTGAAAAACTGTTTTTT; d_call: NA; j_call: TRBJ1-4; clone_size: NA; v_call: TRBV5-1
cdr3_aa: CATNGRATDTQYF; cdr3_nt: TGTGCCACCAACGGGAGGGCCACAGATACGCAGTATTTT; d_call: TRBD2; j_call: TRBJ2-3; clone_size: NA; v_call: TRBV24-1
cdr3_aa: CASSPGAPADTQYF; cdr3_nt: TGTGCCAGTTCCCCTGGCGCCCCCGCAGATACGCAGTATTTT; d_call: NA; j_call: TRBJ2-3; clone_size: NA; v_call: TRBV7-3
cdr3_aa: CASSLAYARGAFF; cdr3_nt: TGTGCCAGCAGTTTAGCTTACGCGAGGGGGGCTTTCTTT; d_call: NA; j_call: TRBJ1-1; clone_size: NA; v_call: TRBV12-3/TRBV12-4
cdr3_aa: CASSLDPVAGGNTIYF; cdr3_nt: TGCGCCAGCAGCTTGGACCCTGTTGCGGGGGGAAACACCATATATTTT; d_call: NA; j_call: TRBJ1-3; clone_size: NA; v_call: TRBV5-1
cdr3_aa: CASSGRLQSSYEQYF; cdr3_nt: TGTGCCAGCAGTGGTAGACTCCAGTCCTCGTACGAGCAGTACTTC; d_call: NA; j_call: TRBJ2-7; clone_size: few; v_call: TRBV25-1
cdr3_aa: CASSPSPAGSHEQFF; cdr3_nt: TGCGCCAGCAGCCCAAGTCCAGCGGGGAGCCATGAGCAGTTCTTC; d_call: TRBD2; j_call: TRBJ2-1; clone_size: few; v_call: TRBV5-1
cdr3_aa: CSASRRFRDKQETQYF; cdr3_nt: TGCAGTGCTAGCCGTCGGTTCCGGGACAAACAAGAGACCCAGTACTTC; d_call: NA; j_call: TRBJ2-5; clone_size: many; v_call: TRBV20-1
cdr3_aa: CASNPAAKTGSNEQYF; cdr3_nt: TGTGCCAGCAATCCCGCAGCCAAGACAGGGAGCAACGAGCAGTACTTC; d_call: TRBD1; j_call: TRBJ2-7; clone_size: NA; v_call: TRBV6-6
cdr3_aa: CSARDGGGQYF; cdr3_nt: TGCAGTGCTAGAGATGGGGGGGGCCAGTATTTT; d_call: NA; j_call: TRBJ2-3; clone_size: NA; v_call: TRBV20-1
cdr3_aa: CASSLSRADQPQHF; cdr3_nt: TGTGCCAGCAGTTTATCAAGGGCTGATCAGCCCCAGCATTTT; d_call: NA; j_call: TRBJ1-5; clone_size: NA; v_call: TRBV12-3/TRBV12-4
cdr3_aa: CARVTSGSSYEQYF; cdr3_nt: TGTGCCCGCGTCACTAGCGGGAGCTCCTACGAGCAGTACTTC; d_call: TRBD2; j_call: TRBJ2-7; clone_size: NA; v_call: TRBV6-1
cdr3_aa: CASRKQVAPYEQYF; cdr3_nt: TGTGCCAGCAGAAAACAGGTCGCGCCCTACGAGCAGTACTTC; d_call: NA; j_call: TRBJ2-7; clone_size: NA; v_call: TRBV27
cdr3_aa: CASSQYHRGDTQYF; cdr3_nt: TGTGCCAGCAGCCAATATCACAGGGGGGACACGCAGTATTTT; d_call: TRBD1; j_call: TRBJ2-3; clone_size: NA; v_call: TRBV14
cdr3_aa: CAISRDRVNTGELFF; cdr3_nt: TGTGCCATATCCCGGGACAGGGTGAACACCGGGGAGCTGTTTTTT; d_call: TRBD1; j_call: TRBJ2-2; clone_size: NA; v_call: TRBV2
cdr3_aa: CASSHASGASSYNEQFF; cdr3_nt: TGCGCCAGCAGCCACGCTAGCGGGGCGAGCTCCTACAATGAGCAGTTCTTC; d_call: TRBD2; j_call: TRBJ2-1; clone_size: few; v_call: TRBV4-1
cdr3_aa: CASSLYPAYEQYF; cdr3_nt: TGTGCCAGCAGCTTGTACCCCGCCTACGAGCAGTACTTC; d_call: NA; j_call: TRBJ2-7; clone_size: NA; v_call: TRBV5-4
cdr3_aa: CASSSGRGVDEQFF; cdr3_nt: TGTGCCAGCAGCTCCGGGAGGGGGGTCGATGAGCAGTTCTTC; d_call: TRBD2; j_call: TRBJ2-1; clone_size: few; v_call: TRBV7-9
cdr3_aa: CASSPSERRLTYNEQFF; cdr3_nt: TGTGCCAGCAGCCCATCAGAAAGGAGACTCACCTACAATGAGCAGTTCTTC; d_call: NA; j_call: TRBJ2-1; clone_size: NA; v_call: TRBV3-1
cdr3_aa: CASSEDRDEQYF; cdr3_nt: TGTGCCAGCAGCGAGGACAGGGACGAGCAGTACTTC; d_call: TRBD1; j_call: TRBJ2-7; clone_size: NA; v_call: TRBV9
cdr3_aa: CASSARQPQNYQPQHF; cdr3_nt: TGTGCCAGCAGTGCAAGACAGCCTCAGAATTATCAGCCCCAGCATTTT; d_call: NA; j_call: TRBJ1-5; clone_size: few; v_call: TRBV2
cdr3_aa: CASSAGQGAFRTDTQYF; cdr3_nt: TGCGCCAGCTCGGCGGGACAGGGGGCTTTTCGCACAGATACGCAGTATTTT; d_call: TRBD1; j_call: TRBJ2-3; clone_size: few; v_call: TRBV5-1
cdr3_aa: CASSPVGIYEQYF; cdr3_nt: TGCGCCAGCAGTCCCGTGGGGATCTACGAGCAGTACTTC; d_call: NA; j_call: TRBJ2-7; clone_size: few; v_call: TRBV5-1
cdr3_aa: CASRNSGTEGGGQYF; cdr3_nt: TGTGCCAGCAGGAATTCGGGGACAGAGGGCGGCGGGCAGTACTTC; d_call: TRBD1; j_call: TRBJ2-7; clone_size: few; v_call: TRBV2
cdr3_aa: CATSDPLGQAPYEQFF; cdr3_nt: TGTGCCACCAGTGACCCACTCGGACAGGCCCCCTATGAGCAGTTCTTC; d_call: TRBD1; j_call: TRBJ2-1; clone_size: NA; v_call: TRBV24-1
cdr3_aa: CASSLLLGLAKNIQYF; cdr3_nt: TGTGCCAGCAGCTTACTTCTGGGGTTGGCCAAAAACATTCAGTACTTC; d_call: NA; j_call: TRBJ2-4; clone_size: NA; v_call: TRBV7-2
cdr3_aa: CASSSISGANVLTF; cdr3_nt: TGTGCCAGCAGCTCAATCTCTGGGGCCAACGTCCTGACTTTC; d_call: NA; j_call: TRBJ2-6; clone_size: few; v_call: TRBV12-3/TRBV12-4
cdr3_aa: CASRTGQGTDTQYF; cdr3_nt: TGTGCCAGCAGAACGGGACAGGGAACAGATACGCAGTATTTT; d_call: TRBD1; j_call: TRBJ2-3; clone_size: few; v_call: TRBV7-2
cdr3_aa: CASSFVGSGNTIYF; cdr3_nt: TGTGCCAGCAGTTTTGTTGGGTCAGGAAACACCATATATTTT; d_call: NA; j_call: TRBJ1-3; clone_size: NA; v_call: TRBV12-3/TRBV12-4
cdr3_aa: CASSVDSDTQYF; cdr3_nt: TGTGCCAGCAGCGTAGATTCAGATACGCAGTATTTT; d_call: NA; j_call: TRBJ2-3; clone_size: few; v_call: TRBV9
cdr3_aa: CSARDRTTYNEQFF; cdr3_nt: TGCAGTGCTAGAGATAGGACTACATACAATGAGCAGTTCTTC; d_call: NA; j_call: TRBJ2-1; clone_size: few; v_call: TRBV20-1
cdr3_aa: CASSLVAIYNEQFF; cdr3_nt: TGTGCCAGCAGCTTAGTGGCTATTTACAATGAGCAGTTCTTC; d_call: NA; j_call: TRBJ2-1; clone_size: NA; v_call: TRBV7-8
cdr3_aa: CASSYVGRAPEAFF; cdr3_nt: TGTGCCAGCAGTTACGTTGGACGAGCCCCGGAAGCTTTCTTT; d_call: NA; j_call: TRBJ1-1; clone_size: NA; v_call: TRBV6-2/TRBV6-3
cdr3_aa: CASSISGILKDTEAFF; cdr3_nt: TGTGCCAGTAGTATATCGGGGATCCTAAAGGACACTGAAGCTTTCTTT; d_call: NA; j_call: TRBJ1-1; clone_size: NA; v_call: TRBV19
cdr3_aa: CASSNSGGRETQYF; cdr3_nt: TGTGCCAGCAGCAACAGCGGGGGACGGGAGACCCAGTACTTC; d_call: TRBD2; j_call: TRBJ2-5; clone_size: NA; v_call: TRBV3-1
cdr3_aa: CSAPRGPNTGELFF; cdr3_nt: TGCAGTGCTCCTCGGGGACCGAACACCGGGGAGCTGTTTTTT; d_call: NA; j_call: TRBJ2-2; clone_size: few; v_call: TRBV20-1
cdr3_aa: CASSFVGEDTQYF; cdr3_nt: TGCGCCAGCAGCTTTGTGGGCGAGGATACGCAGTATTTT; d_call: NA; j_call: TRBJ2-3; clone_size: NA; v_call: TRBV5-1
cdr3_aa: CASRRGPGELFF; cdr3_nt: TGTGCCAGCCGTCGGGGCCCCGGGGAGCTGTTTTTT; d_call: NA; j_call: TRBJ2-2; clone_size: NA; v_call: TRBV2
cdr3_aa: CASSFGDPSGTYEQYF; cdr3_nt: TGCGCCAGCAGCTTTGGAGATCCTAGCGGTACCTACGAGCAGTACTTC; d_call: TRBD2; j_call: TRBJ2-7; clone_size: few; v_call: TRBV5-1
cdr3_aa: CATSLQLAPQETQYF; cdr3_nt: TGTGCCACCAGCCTTCAACTAGCCCCCCAAGAGACCCAGTACTTC; d_call: NA; j_call: TRBJ2-5; clone_size: few; v_call: TRBV6-1
cdr3_aa: CASSLPGTGGQETQYF; cdr3_nt: TGCGCCAGCAGCTTACCCGGGACAGGGGGCCAAGAGACCCAGTACTTC; d_call: TRBD1; j_call: TRBJ2-5; clone_size: few; v_call: TRBV5-1
cdr3_aa: CASSPTGVSSYEQYF; cdr3_nt: TGTGCCAGCAGCCCAACAGGAGTTAGCTCCTACGAGCAGTACTTC; d_call: NA; j_call: TRBJ2-7; clone_size: few; v_call: TRBV12-3/TRBV12-4
cdr3_aa: CASKRERFVEQFF; cdr3_nt: TGTGCCAGCAAGCGGGAGAGGTTCGTTGAGCAGTTCTTC; d_call: TRBD2; j_call: TRBJ2-1; clone_size: few; v_call: TRBV7-9
cdr3_aa: CATSREVKGGHGYTF; cdr3_nt: TGTGCCACCAGCAGAGAAGTAAAGGGGGGCCATGGCTACACCTTC; d_call: NA; j_call: TRBJ1-2; clone_size: NA; v_call: TRBV15
cdr3_aa: CASMGQSTDTQYF; cdr3_nt: TGTGCCAGTATGGGACAGTCCACAGATACGCAGTATTTT; d_call: TRBD1; j_call: TRBJ2-3; clone_size: few; v_call: TRBV19
cdr3_aa: CATSDSKYQETQYF; cdr3_nt: TGTGCCACCAGTGACTCTAAGTACCAAGAGACCCAGTACTTC; d_call: NA; j_call: TRBJ2-5; clone_size: NA; v_call: TRBV24-1
cdr3_aa: CASSFRKRLSSYEQYF; cdr3_nt: TGTGCCAGCAGTTTTCGGAAGCGACTTTCTTCCTACGAGCAGTACTTC; d_call: NA; j_call: TRBJ2-7; clone_size: few; v_call: TRBV12-3/TRBV12-4
cdr3_aa: CASSLARDRGRSEQFF; cdr3_nt: TGTGCCAGCAGCTTAGCGCGGGACAGGGGGAGGAGTGAGCAGTTCTTC; d_call: TRBD1; j_call: TRBJ2-1; clone_size: NA; v_call: TRBV7-6